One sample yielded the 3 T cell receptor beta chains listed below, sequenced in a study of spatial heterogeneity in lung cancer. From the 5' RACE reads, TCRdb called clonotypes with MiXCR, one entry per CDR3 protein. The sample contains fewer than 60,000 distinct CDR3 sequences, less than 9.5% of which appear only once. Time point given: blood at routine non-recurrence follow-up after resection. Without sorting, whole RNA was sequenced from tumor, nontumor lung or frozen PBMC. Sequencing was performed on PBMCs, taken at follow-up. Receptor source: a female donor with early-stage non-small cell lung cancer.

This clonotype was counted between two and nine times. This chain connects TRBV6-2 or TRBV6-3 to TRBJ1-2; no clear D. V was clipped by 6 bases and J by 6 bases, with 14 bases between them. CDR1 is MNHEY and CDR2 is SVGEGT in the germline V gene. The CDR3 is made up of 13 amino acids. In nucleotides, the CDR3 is TGTGCCAGCAGAATCAACCCTAGGGATGGCTACACCTTC. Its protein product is CASRINPRDGYTF.

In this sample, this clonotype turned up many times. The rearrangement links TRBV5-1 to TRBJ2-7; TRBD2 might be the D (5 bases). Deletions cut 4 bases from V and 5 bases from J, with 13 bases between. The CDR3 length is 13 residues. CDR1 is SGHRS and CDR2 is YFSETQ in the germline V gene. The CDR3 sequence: CASSQQTIDEQYF. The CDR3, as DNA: TGCGCCAGCAGCCAACAGACTATCGACGAGCAGTACTTC.

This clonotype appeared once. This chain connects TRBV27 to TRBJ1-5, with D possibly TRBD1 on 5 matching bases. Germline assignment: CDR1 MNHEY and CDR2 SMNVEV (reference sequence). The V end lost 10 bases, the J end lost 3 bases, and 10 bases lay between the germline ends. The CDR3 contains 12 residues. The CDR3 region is CATGRNNQPQHF. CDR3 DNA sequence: TGTGCCACGGGACGCAACAATCAGCCCCAGCATTTT.